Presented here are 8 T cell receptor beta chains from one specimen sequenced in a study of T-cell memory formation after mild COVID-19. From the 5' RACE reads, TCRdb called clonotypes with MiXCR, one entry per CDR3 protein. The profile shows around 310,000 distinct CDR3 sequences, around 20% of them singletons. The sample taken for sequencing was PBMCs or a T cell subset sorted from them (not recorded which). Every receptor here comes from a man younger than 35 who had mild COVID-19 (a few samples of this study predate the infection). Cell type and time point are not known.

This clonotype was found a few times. The CDR3 DNA sequence: TGCGCCAGCAGCCCGGGACTAGGACGAGATACGCAGTATTTT. Its translation is CASSPGLGRDTQYF. The rearrangement joins TRBV4-1 to TRBJ2-3, with 8 bases lining up with TRBD2. CDR3 length equals 14 residues. V shed 4 bases, J shed 5 bases, and the junction held 5 bases outside the gene matches. Germline V gene sequence: CDR1 MGHRA, CDR2 YSYEKL.

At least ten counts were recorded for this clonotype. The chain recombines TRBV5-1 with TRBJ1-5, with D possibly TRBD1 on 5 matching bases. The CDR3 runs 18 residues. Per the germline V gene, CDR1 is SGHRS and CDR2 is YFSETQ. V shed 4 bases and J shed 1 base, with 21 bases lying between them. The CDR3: CASSISGTDPWSNQPQHF. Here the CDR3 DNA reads TGCGCCAGCAGCATCTCCGGGACGGACCCTTGGAGCAATCAGCCCCAGCATTTT.

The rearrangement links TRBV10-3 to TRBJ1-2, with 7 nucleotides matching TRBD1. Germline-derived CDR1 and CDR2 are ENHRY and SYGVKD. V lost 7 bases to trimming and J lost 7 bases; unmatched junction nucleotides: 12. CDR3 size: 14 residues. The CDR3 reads CAITADRTYGGYTF. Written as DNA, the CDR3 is TGTGCCATCACTGCGGACAGGACCTATGGTGGCTACACCTTC.

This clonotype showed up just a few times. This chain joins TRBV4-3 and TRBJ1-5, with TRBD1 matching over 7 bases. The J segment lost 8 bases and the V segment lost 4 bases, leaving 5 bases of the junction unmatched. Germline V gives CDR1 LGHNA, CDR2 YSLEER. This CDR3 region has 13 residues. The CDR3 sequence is CASSRQTGEPQHF. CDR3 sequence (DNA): TGCGCCAGCAGCCGGCAAACAGGGGAGCCCCAGCATTTT.

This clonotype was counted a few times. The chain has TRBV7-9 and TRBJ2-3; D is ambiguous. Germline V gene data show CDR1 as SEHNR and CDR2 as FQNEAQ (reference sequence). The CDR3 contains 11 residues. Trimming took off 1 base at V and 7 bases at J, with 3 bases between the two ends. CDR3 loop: CASSLDNTQYF. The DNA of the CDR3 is TGTGCCAGCAGCTTAGATAATACGCAGTATTTT. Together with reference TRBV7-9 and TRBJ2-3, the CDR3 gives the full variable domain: DTGVSQNPRHKITKRGQNVTFRCDPISEHNRLYWYRQTLGQGPEFLTYFQNEAQLEKSRLLSDRFSAERPKGSFSTLEIQRTEQGDSAMYLCASSLDNTQYFGPGTRLTVL.

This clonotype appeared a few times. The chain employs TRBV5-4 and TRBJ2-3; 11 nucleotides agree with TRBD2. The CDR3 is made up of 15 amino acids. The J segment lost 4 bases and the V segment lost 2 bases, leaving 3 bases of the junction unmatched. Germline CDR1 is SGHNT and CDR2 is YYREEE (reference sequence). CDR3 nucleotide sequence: TGTGCCAGCAGCTTTCCTAGCGGGGGGCCAGATACGCAGTATTTT. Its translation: CASSFPSGGPDTQYF.

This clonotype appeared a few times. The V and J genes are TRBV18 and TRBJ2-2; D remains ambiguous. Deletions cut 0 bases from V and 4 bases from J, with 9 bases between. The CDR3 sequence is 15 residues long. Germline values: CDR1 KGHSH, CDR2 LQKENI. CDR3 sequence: CASSPPRTSTGELFF. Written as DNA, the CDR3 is TGTGCCAGCTCACCACCGAGGACGTCCACCGGGGAGCTGTTTTTT.

Here the CDR3 reads CASSPPIAMNTEAFF. The DNA for the CDR3 is TGTGCCAGCTCACCACCGATAGCCATGAACACTGAAGCTTTCTTT. The rearrangement uses TRBV18 and TRBJ1-1; D is unresolved. This CDR3 has 15 residues. Germline values: CDR1 KGHSH, CDR2 LQKENI. Trimming took 0 bases from V and 0 from J, leaving 8 bases between them.